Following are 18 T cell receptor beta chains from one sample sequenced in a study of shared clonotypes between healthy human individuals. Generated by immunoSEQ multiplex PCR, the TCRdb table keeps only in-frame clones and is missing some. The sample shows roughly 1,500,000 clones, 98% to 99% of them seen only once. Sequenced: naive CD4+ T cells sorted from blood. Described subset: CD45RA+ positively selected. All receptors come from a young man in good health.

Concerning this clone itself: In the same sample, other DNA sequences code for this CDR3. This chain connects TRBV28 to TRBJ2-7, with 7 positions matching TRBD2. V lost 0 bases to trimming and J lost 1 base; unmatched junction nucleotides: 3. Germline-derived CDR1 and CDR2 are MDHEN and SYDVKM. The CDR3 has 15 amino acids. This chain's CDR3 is CASSLWASGSYEQYF. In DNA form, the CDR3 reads TGTGCCAGCAGTTTATGGGCTAGCGGTTCCTACGAGCAGTACTTC.

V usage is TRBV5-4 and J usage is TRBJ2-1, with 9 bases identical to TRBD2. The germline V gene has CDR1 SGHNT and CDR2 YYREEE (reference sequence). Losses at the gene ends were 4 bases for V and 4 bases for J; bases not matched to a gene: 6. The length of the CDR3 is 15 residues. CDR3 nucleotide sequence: TGTGCCAGCAGCCCTAGCGGGACTACTTACAATGAGCAGTTCTTC. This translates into CASSPSGTTYNEQFF.

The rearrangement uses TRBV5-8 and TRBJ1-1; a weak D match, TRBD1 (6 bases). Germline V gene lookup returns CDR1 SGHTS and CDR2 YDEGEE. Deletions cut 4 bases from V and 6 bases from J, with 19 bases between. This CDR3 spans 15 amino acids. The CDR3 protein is CASSPRGGGHAEAFF. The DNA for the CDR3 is TGTGCCAGCAGCCCCCGTGGGGGGGGACATGCTGAAGCTTTCTTT.

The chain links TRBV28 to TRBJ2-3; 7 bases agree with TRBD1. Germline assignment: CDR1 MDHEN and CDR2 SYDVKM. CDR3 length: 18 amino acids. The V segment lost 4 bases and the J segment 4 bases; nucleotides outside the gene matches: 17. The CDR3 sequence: CASSSAGTAFRSPDTQYF. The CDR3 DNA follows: TGTGCCAGCAGTTCGGCCGGGACAGCTTTTAGATCCCCAGATACGCAGTATTTT.

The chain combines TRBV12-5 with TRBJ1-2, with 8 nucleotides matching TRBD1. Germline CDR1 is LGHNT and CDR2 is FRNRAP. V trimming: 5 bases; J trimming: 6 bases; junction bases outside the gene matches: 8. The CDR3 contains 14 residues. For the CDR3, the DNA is TGTGCTAGTGGTCTGACAGGGGTCCGTCATGGCTACACCTTC. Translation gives CASGLTGVRHGYTF.

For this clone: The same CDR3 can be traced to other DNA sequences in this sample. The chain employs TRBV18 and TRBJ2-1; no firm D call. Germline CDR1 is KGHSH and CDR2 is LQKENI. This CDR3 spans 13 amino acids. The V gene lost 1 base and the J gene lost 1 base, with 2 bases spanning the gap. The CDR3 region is CASSPLSYNEQFF. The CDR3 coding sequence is TGTGCCAGCTCACCACTTTCCTACAATGAGCAGTTCTTC.

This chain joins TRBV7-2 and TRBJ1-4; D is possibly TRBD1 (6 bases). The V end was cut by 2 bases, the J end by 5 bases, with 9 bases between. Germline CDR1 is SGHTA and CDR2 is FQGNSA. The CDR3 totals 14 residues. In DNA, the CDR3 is TGTGCCAGCAGCTTATACGGGACAAATGAAAAACTGTTTTTT. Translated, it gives CASSLYGTNEKLFF.

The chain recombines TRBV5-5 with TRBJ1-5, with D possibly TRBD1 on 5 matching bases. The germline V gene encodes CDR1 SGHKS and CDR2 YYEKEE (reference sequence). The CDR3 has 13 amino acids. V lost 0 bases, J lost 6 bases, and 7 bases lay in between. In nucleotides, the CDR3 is TGTGCCAGCAGCTTGGGGGGCAGTCAGCCCCAGCATTTT. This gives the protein CASSLGGSQPQHF.

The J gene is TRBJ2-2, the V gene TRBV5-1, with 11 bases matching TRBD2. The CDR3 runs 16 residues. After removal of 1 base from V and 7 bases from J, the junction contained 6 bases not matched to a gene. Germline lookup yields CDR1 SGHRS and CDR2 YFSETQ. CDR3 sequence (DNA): TGCGCCAGCAGCTTGTTTCTAGCGGGAGGCGGCGGGGAGCTGTTTTTT. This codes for CASSLFLAGGGGELFF.

CDR3 amino acids: CASSPQGGGTDTQYF. The DNA of the CDR3 is TGTGCCAGCAGTCCACAGGGGGGAGGCACAGATACGCAGTATTTT. This chain uses TRBV27 with TRBJ2-3; 8 nucleotides agree with TRBD1. The CDR3 is made up of 15 amino acids. The trim removed 5 bases at V and 1 base at J, leaving 5 bases unmatched. The germline V gene encodes CDR1 MNHEY and CDR2 SMNVEV (reference sequence).

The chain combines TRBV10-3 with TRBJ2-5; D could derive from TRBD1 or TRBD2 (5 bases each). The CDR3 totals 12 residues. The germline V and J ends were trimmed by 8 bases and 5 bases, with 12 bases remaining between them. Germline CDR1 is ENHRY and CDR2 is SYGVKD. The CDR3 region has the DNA TGTGCCATCGGGGCCGGGGAGGAGACCCAGTACTTC. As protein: CAIGAGEETQYF.

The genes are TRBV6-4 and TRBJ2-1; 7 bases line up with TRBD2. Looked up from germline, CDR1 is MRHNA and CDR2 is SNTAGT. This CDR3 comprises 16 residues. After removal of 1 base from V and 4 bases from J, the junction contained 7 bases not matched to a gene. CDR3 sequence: CASSDFSGRGYNEQFF. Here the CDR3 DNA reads TGTGCCAGCAGTGACTTTAGCGGGCGGGGGTACAATGAGCAGTTCTTC.

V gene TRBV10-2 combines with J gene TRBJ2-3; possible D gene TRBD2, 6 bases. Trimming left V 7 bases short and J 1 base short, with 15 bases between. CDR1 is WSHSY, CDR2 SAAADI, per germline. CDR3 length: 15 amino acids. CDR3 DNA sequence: TGCGCCAGCATGGTATCGGGAGCCGGCACAGATACGCAGTATTTT. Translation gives CASMVSGAGTDTQYF.

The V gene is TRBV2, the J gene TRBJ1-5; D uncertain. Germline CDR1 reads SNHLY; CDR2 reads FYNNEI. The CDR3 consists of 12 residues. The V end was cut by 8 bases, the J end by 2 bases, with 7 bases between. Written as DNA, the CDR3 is TGTGCCAGCGGGAGGGGCAATCAGCCCCAGCATTTT. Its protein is CASGRGNQPQHF.

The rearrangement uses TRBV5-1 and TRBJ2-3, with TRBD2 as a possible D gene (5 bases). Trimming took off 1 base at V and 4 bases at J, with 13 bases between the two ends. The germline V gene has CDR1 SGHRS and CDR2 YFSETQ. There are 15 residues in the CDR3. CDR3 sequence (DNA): TGCGCCAGCAGCTTGATAGGTGGGAGTGCAGATACGCAGTATTTT. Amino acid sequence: CASSLIGGSADTQYF.

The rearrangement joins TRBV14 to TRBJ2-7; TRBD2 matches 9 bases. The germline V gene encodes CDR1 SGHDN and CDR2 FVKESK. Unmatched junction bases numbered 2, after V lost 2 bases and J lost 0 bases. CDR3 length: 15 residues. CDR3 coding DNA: TGTGCCAGCAGCCAACCGACTAGCGGCTCCTACGAGCAGTACTTC. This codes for CASSQPTSGSYEQYF. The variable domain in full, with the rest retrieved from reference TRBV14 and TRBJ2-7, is EAGVTQFPSHSVIEKGQTVTLRCDPISGHDNLYWYRRVMGKEIKFLLHFVKESKQDESGMPNNRFLAERTGGTYSTLKVQPAELEDSGVYFCASSQPTSGSYEQYFGPGTRLTVT.

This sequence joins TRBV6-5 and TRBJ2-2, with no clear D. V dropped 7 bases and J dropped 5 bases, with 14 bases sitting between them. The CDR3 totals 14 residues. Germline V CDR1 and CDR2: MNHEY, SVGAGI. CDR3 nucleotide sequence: TGTGCCAGCACCCGAGGAGCACGGACCGGGGAGCTGTTTTTT. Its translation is CASTRGARTGELFF.

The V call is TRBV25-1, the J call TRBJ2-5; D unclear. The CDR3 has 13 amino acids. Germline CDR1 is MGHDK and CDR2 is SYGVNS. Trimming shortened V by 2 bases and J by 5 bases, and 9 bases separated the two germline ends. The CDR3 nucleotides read TGTGCCAGCAGTGAACCGGCCGTGGAGACCCAGTACTTC. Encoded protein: CASSEPAVETQYF.